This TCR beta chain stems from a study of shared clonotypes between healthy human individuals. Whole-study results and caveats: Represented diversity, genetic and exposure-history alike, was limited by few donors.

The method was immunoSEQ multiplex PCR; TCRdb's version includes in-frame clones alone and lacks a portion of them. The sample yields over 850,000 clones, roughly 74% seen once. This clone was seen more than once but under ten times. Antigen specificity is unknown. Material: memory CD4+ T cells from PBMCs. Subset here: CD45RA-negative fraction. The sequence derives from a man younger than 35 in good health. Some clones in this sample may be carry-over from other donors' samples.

The CDR3 DNA sequence: TGCGCCAGCAGCCAATTAACCAGCGTGAACACTGAAGCTTTCTTT. Amino acid sequence: CASSQLTSVNTEAFF. The chain uses TRBV5-1 and TRBJ1-1; D is ambiguous. V shed 4 bases and J shed 0 bases, with 13 bases lying between them. This CDR3 spans 15 amino acids. In germline, CDR1 is SGHRS, CDR2 YFSETQ.